These 20 T cell receptor beta chains originate from one sample sequenced in a study of HIV-infected patients and healthy controls. All unsorted peripheral T cells were captured because whole blood was used without fractionation. About 480 ng RNA was reverse transcribed with alpha and beta constant-region primers. Alpha and beta chain libraries were made separately by chain-specific third strand synthesis with multiplexing indices. TCRdb reprocessed the 5' RACE reads with MiXCR, giving one entry per CDR3 protein. This sample has approximately 10,000 distinct CDR3 sequences, with approximately 8.2% found just once. Sequenced: blood. The receptor source for this set is an adult in good health.

This clonotype ranks as medium-sized. This chain uses TRBV11-2 with TRBJ1-2; no definite D call. Trimming took off 4 bases at V and 4 bases at J, with 19 bases between the two ends. The CDR3 totals 16 residues. CDR1 is SGHAT, CDR2 FQNNGV, per germline. CDR3 bases: TGTGCCAGCAGCTCACCCAGAGGTCGGCGCGGCTATGGCTACACCTTC. It specifies CASSSPRGRRGYGYTF.

The chain joins TRBV11-2 to TRBJ2-1, with D maybe TRBD2 (5 bases). This CDR3 is 17 amino acids long. Germline V CDR1 and CDR2: SGHAT, FQNNGV. V was pared by 6 bases and J by 5 bases, with 23 bases between. The CDR3 sequence: CASRTEGLAQIHNEQFF. The CDR3 DNA is TGTGCCAGCAGGACCGAGGGCCTAGCTCAAATTCACAATGAGCAGTTCTTC.

The chain carries TRBV29-1 and TRBJ2-3, with D possibly being TRBD1 or TRBD2 (5 bases each). This CDR3 comprises 13 residues. In germline, CDR1 is SQVTM, CDR2 ANQGSEA. The V end was cut by 8 bases, the J end by 4 bases, with 16 bases between. The CDR3 loop is CSYTGDVSDTQYF. CDR3 nucleotide sequence: TGCAGCTATACCGGGGACGTGTCAGATACGCAGTATTTT.

This rearrangement joins TRBV4-1 to TRBJ2-7; possibly TRBD2 for D (6 bases). Germline-derived CDR1 and CDR2 are MGHRA and YSYEKL. There are 14 residues in the CDR3. The V end lost 1 base, the J end lost 5 bases, and 12 bases lay between the germline ends. Written as DNA, the CDR3 is TGCGCCAGCAGCCAAGGGACTACGGGCCACGAGCAGTACTTC. Protein product: CASSQGTTGHEQYF.

The J gene is TRBJ2-1, the V gene TRBV7-9, with D tentatively TRBD2 (6 bases). V shed 0 bases and J shed 4 bases, with 7 bases lying between them. This CDR3 is built from 14 residues. CDR1 and CDR2 from the germline V gene are SEHNR and FQNEAQ (reference sequence). CDR3 DNA sequence: TGTGCCAGCAGCTTAGCGCTAGCGTACAATGAGCAGTTCTTC. Its protein is CASSLALAYNEQFF.

This clonotype was recorded once. This may be a read error, as it is one base from a much larger clone. CDR3 nucleotides: TGTGCCAGCAGTGTGCACGGGACGGACACAGATACGCAGTATTTT. This codes for CASSVHGTDTDTQYF. This rearrangement joins TRBV2 to TRBJ2-3; possibly TRBD1 or TRBD2 for D (5 bases each). The V gene lost 4 bases and the J gene lost 2 bases, with 13 bases spanning the gap. Germline CDR1 is SNHLY and CDR2 is FYNNEI. CDR3 size: 15 residues.

The chain uses TRBV25-1 and TRBJ1-1, with TRBD1 matching 8 bases. CDR1 and CDR2 (germline): MGHDK, SYGVNS. The CDR3 totals 13 residues. With 6 bases clipped from V and 8 bases from J, the junction kept 8 bases outside the gene matches. The CDR3 nucleotides read TGTGCCAGCAGCCATCGGACAGGGACCGAAGCTTTCTTT. It codes for CASSHRTGTEAFF.

By share, this clonotype counts as medium-sized (0.01 to 0.1%). The chain has TRBV3-1 and TRBJ1-3, with D unclear. CDR1 and CDR2 from the germline V gene are LGHDT and YNNKEL (reference sequence). This CDR3 is built from 18 residues. V lost 4 bases and J 0 bases, leaving 19 bases between the germline ends. The DNA for the CDR3 is TGTGCCAGCAGCCGAAAAGGACCCCCAAGGTACTCTGGAAACACCATATATTTT. Amino acid sequence: CASSRKGPPRYSGNTIYF.

V and J are TRBV20-1 and TRBJ1-5, with D hard to call. The germline V gene has CDR1 DFQATT and CDR2 SNEGSKA (reference sequence). This CDR3 is built from 13 residues. V lost 2 bases and J lost 4, with 9 bases in between. The CDR3, as DNA: TGCAGTGCTAGACCGGGGTTAAATCAGCCCCAGCATTTT. This encodes CSARPGLNQPQHF.

The genes are TRBV11-2 and TRBJ2-5; D ambiguous. The CDR3 contains 13 residues. CDR1 and CDR2 (germline): SGHAT, FQNNGV. V lost 5 bases, J lost 4 bases, and 11 bases lay in between. DNA of the CDR3: TGTGCCAGCAGCCAAACCCTTCTAGAGACCCAGTACTTC. Encoded protein: CASSQTLLETQYF.

In its sample, this clonotype ranks as medium-sized. This chain's CDR3 is CASKKGTGSREETQYF. CDR3 coding DNA: TGTGCCAGCAAAAAGGGGACAGGGTCGCGAGAAGAGACCCAGTACTTC. The chain has TRBV6-1 and TRBJ2-5; the match to TRBD1 covers 9 bases. Germline V gene lookup returns CDR1 MNHNS and CDR2 SASEGT. Trimming took 7 bases from V and 3 from J; bases not matched to a gene: 12. The CDR3 contains 16 residues.

This clonotype qualifies as medium-sized. This chain's CDR3 is CASCRDRVYQPQHF. The CDR3 coding sequence is TGTGCCAGCTGCCGGGACAGGGTCTATCAGCCCCAGCATTTT. The chain is built from TRBV6-1 and TRBJ1-5; TRBD1 aligns across 9 bases. Germline V gene sequence: CDR1 MNHNS, CDR2 SASEGT. The CDR3 has 14 amino acids. V lost 8 bases to trimming and J lost 5 bases; unmatched junction nucleotides: 7.

There are many counts of this clonotype. This sequence joins TRBV5-1 and TRBJ2-1; TRBD2 agrees at 13 bases. The CDR3 loop spans 14 amino acids. Germline V lookup: CDR1 SGHRS, CDR2 YFSETQ. The V gene end was trimmed by 6 bases and the J gene end by 4 bases; junction bases not matched to a gene: 1. In nucleotides, the CDR3 is TGCGCCAGCACACTAGCGGGGGGGTACAATGAGCAGTTCTTC. It is translated as CASTLAGGYNEQFF.

By share of the sample, this clonotype is large. V gene TRBV20-1 combines with J gene TRBJ1-5; TRBD1 matches 7 bases. After removal of 2 bases from V and 2 bases from J, the junction contained 3 bases not matched to a gene. The CDR3 sequence is 14 residues long. CDR1 is DFQATT, CDR2 SNEGSKA, per germline (reference sequence). The CDR3 spells CSARIGTGNQPQHF. CDR3 in DNA: TGCAGTGCTAGAATAGGGACAGGCAATCAGCCCCAGCATTTT.

By share of the sample, this clonotype is medium-sized (0.01 to 0.1%). The V call is TRBV3-1, the J call TRBJ1-5; weak D call: TRBD1 (5 bases). Germline CDR1 is LGHDT and CDR2 is YNNKEL (reference sequence). CDR3 length: 15 amino acids. The V and J ends lost 5 bases and 0 bases respectively, with 11 bases between them. For the CDR3, the DNA is TGTGCCAGCAGCGCGGGGACGGATAGCAATCAGCCCCAGCATTTT. Protein sequence: CASSAGTDSNQPQHF.

By sample share, this clonotype is medium-sized (0.01 to 0.1%). J is TRBJ1-4 and V is TRBV4-1; D is unclear. Germline V CDR1 and CDR2: MGHRA, YSYEKL. This CDR3 region has 15 residues. Deletions cut 4 bases from V and 8 bases from J, with 17 bases between. The CDR3 region is CASSRAAGLHEKLFF. The CDR3 nucleotides are TGCGCCAGCAGCCGGGCAGCGGGGTTGCACGAAAAACTGTTTTTT.

The V gene is TRBV7-2, the J gene TRBJ1-4; 7 nucleotides align to TRBD1. Germline V lookup: CDR1 SGHTA, CDR2 FQGNSA. Germline trimming cut 5 bases from V and 8 bases from J; bases unmatched to any gene: 5. The CDR3 contains 13 residues. The CDR3 region has the DNA TGTGCCAGCAGCACAGACAGGGCGGAAAAACTGTTTTTT. Translating gives CASSTDRAEKLFF.

This clonotype was recorded many times. J is TRBJ2-2 and V is TRBV19, with TRBD2 matching 8 bases. V was clipped by 2 bases and J by 4 bases; unmatched bases: 6. Germline V gene sequence: CDR1 LNHDA, CDR2 SQIVND (reference sequence). CDR3 length equals 16 residues. CDR3 amino acids: CASSISSAGVTGELFF. The CDR3 nucleotides read TGTGCCAGTAGTATATCTTCAGCGGGGGTCACCGGGGAGCTGTTTTTT.

This clonotype rates as medium-sized. This chain joins TRBV7-7 and TRBJ2-5; D possibly uses TRBD1 or TRBD2 (6 bases each). The V and J ends lost 2 bases and 0 bases respectively, with 13 bases between them. This CDR3 has 16 residues. CDR1 and CDR2 from the germline V gene are SSHAT and FNYEAQ (reference sequence). This CDR3 is CASSLSPGANQETQYF. The CDR3 DNA sequence: TGTGCCAGCAGCTTATCCCCGGGGGCAAACCAAGAGACCCAGTACTTC.

The CDR3, as DNA: TGTGCCAGCGGTGCCAGGACATTCTACAATGAGCAGTTCTTC. As protein: CASGARTFYNEQFF. V is TRBV6-5 and J is TRBJ2-1; tentative D call: TRBD1 (5 bases). The germline V and J ends were trimmed by 8 bases and 3 bases, with 14 bases remaining between them. The CDR3 is made up of 14 amino acids. Germline loops: CDR1 MNHEY, CDR2 SVGAGI.